One and the same sample provided the 26 T cell receptor beta chains below, sequenced in a study of cytomegalovirus exposure and HLA in healthy donors (dated by TCRdb to 2017 to 2019). The library was generated by the immunoSEQ multiplex PCR assay. For the multiplex PCR, a mixture combining 60 forward primers for TCR Vbeta segments and 13 reverse primers for TCR Jbeta segments was used. TCRdb retrieved this table from immuneACCESS and kept in-frame rearrangements only. Not all clones are present; in checked studies, unresolved V genes account for under half, and no reason is known for the remainder. The table for this sample lists 150,000 to 200,000 clones; over 75% of them were counted only once. The leading ten clones occupy roughly 10% of the sample. Specimen: PBMCs. All receptors derive from a man younger than 30 in good health and CMV-seropositive.

The gene calls are TRBV4-2 and TRBJ2-7, with 9 bases fitting TRBD1. V was pared by 3 bases and J by 0 bases, with 9 bases of the junction left unmatched. The germline V gene has CDR1 LGHNA and CDR2 YNFKEQ. CDR3 length: 17 amino acids. The chain's CDR3 is CASSHKTGTGTSYEQYF. The CDR3 bases are TGTGCCAGCAGCCATAAGACCGGGACAGGGACCTCCTACGAGCAGTACTTC.

The rearrangement links TRBV5-5 to TRBJ2-7; D gene unclear. The CDR3 runs to 15 residues. Trimming took off 3 bases at V and 3 bases at J, with 16 bases between the two ends. Per the germline V gene, CDR1 is SGHKS and CDR2 is YYEKEE (reference sequence). The chain's CDR3 is CASSSEWAPDYEQYF. CDR3 DNA sequence: TGTGCCAGCAGCTCCGAGTGGGCACCGGACTACGAGCAGTACTTC.

The rearrangement uses TRBV30 and TRBJ1-1; 7 bases agree with TRBD1. The CDR3 has 13 residues. Germline V gives CDR1 GTSNPN, CDR2 SVGIG (reference sequence). Trimming at V came to 5 bases and at J to 0 bases, leaving 3 bases not matched to a gene. The CDR3: CAWGGQLNTEAFF. CDR3 nucleotide sequence: TGTGCCTGGGGGGGACAGTTGAACACTGAAGCTTTCTTT.

This clone was observed a single time. The rearrangement joins TRBV7-2 to TRBJ2-7; TRBD1 agrees at 7 bases. This CDR3 has 15 amino acids. The germline V gene encodes CDR1 SGHTA and CDR2 FQGNSA. The ends lost 4 bases at V and 2 bases at J; junction bases unmatched: 8. CDR3 protein: CASSWSGDSTYEQYF. In nucleotides, the CDR3 is TGTGCCAGCAGCTGGAGTGGGGACAGCACCTACGAGCAGTACTTC.

V usage is TRBV13 and J usage is TRBJ2-7; 7 bases align to TRBD2. J lost 5 bases, V lost 1 base, and 5 bases had no gene match. The germline gives CDR1 PRHDT, CDR2 FYEKMQ (reference sequence). CDR3 length equals 14 residues. The CDR3 sequence: CASSLEAGRHEQYF. The CDR3 DNA reads TGTGCCAGCAGCTTAGAAGCGGGGAGGCACGAGCAGTACTTC.

V usage is TRBV19 and J usage is TRBJ1-5, with 9 bases aligning to TRBD1. The V gene's germline CDR1 is LNHDA and CDR2 SQIVND (reference sequence). V lost 3 bases and J lost 7; bases outside the gene matches: 7. The CDR3 has 15 amino acids. DNA for the CDR3: TGTGCCAGTAGTATTACCGGGACAGGGACGCAGCCCCAGCATTTT. As protein: CASSITGTGTQPQHF.

The J gene is TRBJ2-6, the V gene TRBV7-9, with D maybe TRBD2 (6 bases). CDR3 length: 16 amino acids. Between the trimmed V and J ends, which lost 5 bases and 5 bases, there was a span of 16 bases. Germline CDR1 and CDR2: SEHNR and FQNEAQ (reference sequence). CDR3 residues: CASSSLGGLWANVLTF. The CDR3 region has the DNA TGTGCCAGCAGCAGCCTTGGGGGGTTGTGGGCCAACGTCCTGACTTTC.

This sequence joins TRBV19 and TRBJ2-5; 8 nucleotides line up with TRBD2. V shed 5 bases and J 4 bases; nucleotides not matched to a gene: 12. Germline V gives CDR1 LNHDA, CDR2 SQIVND (reference sequence). This CDR3 has 16 amino acids. The DNA for the CDR3 is TGTGCCAGTAGTCTGCGACCGGGGGGGATCGGAGAGACCCAGTACTTC. Translated, it gives CASSLRPGGIGETQYF.

The sample holds one count of this clone. This chain connects TRBV27 to TRBJ2-7; D is perhaps TRBD1 (6 bases). CDR1 is MNHEY, CDR2 SMNVEV, per germline (reference sequence). The germline V and J ends were trimmed by 3 bases and 3 bases, with 9 bases remaining between them. This CDR3 spans 13 amino acids. Here the CDR3 DNA reads TGTGCCAGCAGTTTGGACAGCCGCTACGAGCAGTACTTC. Translating it yields CASSLDSRYEQYF.

CDR3 residues: CANSPGELLLGEQYF. CDR3 nucleotides: TGTGCCAACTCCCCAGGGGAGCTTCTATTGGGGGAGCAGTACTTC. V gene TRBV2 combines with J gene TRBJ2-5; tentatively, D is TRBD1 (6 bases). The germline V and J ends were trimmed by 10 bases and 11 bases, with 29 bases remaining between them. Germline CDR1 reads SNHLY; CDR2 reads FYNNEI. This CDR3 contains 15 residues.

The V call is TRBV7-8, the J call TRBJ1-4, with D possibly being TRBD1 (6 bases). Germline CDR1 is SGHVS and CDR2 is FQNEAQ. The germline V and J ends were trimmed by 6 bases and 0 bases, with 17 bases remaining between them. CDR3 length: 17 residues. This CDR3 reads CASSWTEWESTNEKLFF. The CDR3 bases are TGTGCCAGCAGTTGGACAGAATGGGAATCAACTAATGAAAAACTGTTTTTT.

This chain links TRBV18 with TRBJ2-5; tentatively, D is TRBD1 (5 bases). Per the germline V gene, CDR1 is KGHSH and CDR2 is LQKENI. This CDR3 comprises 14 residues. V lost 0 bases, J lost 5 bases, and 10 bases lay in between. The CDR3 nucleotides are TGTGCCAGCTCACCACCGGGGCCTCGGGAGACCCAGTACTTC. Amino acid sequence: CASSPPGPRETQYF.

This clone has more than one count but fewer than ten. The chain links TRBV9 to TRBJ1-6, with 7 bases aligning to TRBD1. This CDR3 region has 16 residues. CDR1 and CDR2 from the germline V gene are SGDLS and YYNGEE. V lost 4 bases to trimming and J lost 5 bases; unmatched junction nucleotides: 9. The CDR3 DNA reads as TGTGCCAGCAGCCCCGACAGGGTATCGCATAATTCACCCCTCCACTTT. Encoded protein: CASSPDRVSHNSPLHF.

The CDR3 DNA reads TGTGCCATCAGTGTAGGCGGCGGGGCAGGGTACCGCGAGCAGTACTTC. Translating gives CAISVGGGAGYREQYF. The chain couples TRBV10-3 to TRBJ2-7; the D gene is possibly TRBD2 (6 bases). The CDR3 sequence is 16 residues long. Germline loops: CDR1 ENHRY, CDR2 SYGVKD. V dropped 4 bases and J dropped 6 bases, with 22 bases sitting between them.

CDR3 DNA sequence: TGTGCCAGCAGTTTGGGCGGGACTAGCGGGGGGGTTCAGGATACGCAGTATTTT. Protein sequence: CASSLGGTSGGVQDTQYF. The chain combines TRBV27 with TRBJ2-3; 16 bases line up with TRBD2. This CDR3 is built from 18 residues. Germline trimming cut 3 bases from V and 6 bases from J; bases unmatched to any gene: 9. Germline V CDR1 and CDR2: MNHEY, SMNVEV (reference sequence).

The chain combines TRBV4-2 with TRBJ2-2, with 8 nucleotides matching TRBD2. Germline V lookup: CDR1 LGHNA, CDR2 YNFKEQ. The CDR3 contains 17 residues. Trimming took 4 bases from V and 8 from J; bases not matched to a gene: 15. Here the CDR3 DNA reads TGTGCCAGCAGCCTCCGCGGGGGGCCCGGGGTCCGGGGGGAGCTGTTTTTT. It is translated as CASSLRGGPGVRGELFF.

The sample holds one count of this clone. The rearrangement joins TRBV6-5 to TRBJ2-5; D is perhaps TRBD2 (5 bases). Germline assignment: CDR1 MNHEY and CDR2 SVGAGI. With 0 bases removed from V and 5 bases from J, the gap between germline ends came to 13 bases. The CDR3 is 15 residues long. CDR3 nucleotide sequence: TGTGCCAGCAGTTACTCACCGGGGTTGTCGGAGACCCAGTACTTC. This codes for CASSYSPGLSETQYF.

The J gene is TRBJ2-1, the V gene TRBV18; perhaps TRBD2 as D (6 bases). Germline V lookup: CDR1 KGHSH, CDR2 LQKENI. CDR3 length equals 12 residues. The V and J ends lost 3 bases and 9 bases respectively, with 9 bases between them. In DNA form, the CDR3 reads TGTGCCAGCTCACCTTTGGGAGGTGAGCAGTTCTTC. Translating it yields CASSPLGGEQFF.

This clone was picked up one time. The chain combines TRBV19 with TRBJ1-5; tentative D call: TRBD1 (6 bases). This CDR3 contains 15 residues. V was trimmed by 4 bases and J by 4 bases, leaving 14 bases between them. Germline V gene data show CDR1 as LNHDA and CDR2 as SQIVND (reference sequence). CDR3 residues: CASSNGRGWNQPQHF. The CDR3 nucleotides read TGTGCCAGTAGTAATGGCAGGGGTTGGAATCAGCCCCAGCATTTT.

The V call is TRBV10-3, the J call TRBJ2-1; 11 bases agree with TRBD2. Germline CDR1 ENHRY, CDR2 SYGVKD. The CDR3 has 14 amino acids. J was trimmed by 4 bases and V by 10 bases; bases with no gene match: 6. In DNA, the CDR3 is TGTGCCACCTCACTAGCGGGGGAGTACAATGAGCAGTTCTTC. Protein: CATSLAGEYNEQFF.

In this sample, this clone turned up a few times. V gene TRBV14 combines with J gene TRBJ1-2; no definite D call. Germline CDR1 and CDR2: SGHDN and FVKESK. Trimming took off 1 base at V and 4 bases at J, with 7 bases between the two ends. This CDR3 has 13 amino acids. The CDR3 region is CASSQVLSYGYTF. CDR3 DNA sequence: TGTGCCAGCAGCCAAGTACTGAGCTATGGCTACACCTTC.

The chain carries TRBV7-2 and TRBJ1-2, with 9 bases fitting TRBD1. This CDR3 is 15 amino acids long. Germline V gene sequence: CDR1 SGHTA, CDR2 FQGNSA. V was clipped by 2 bases and J by 8 bases; unmatched bases: 9. CDR3 nucleotides: TGTGCCAGCAGCTTACTACGGGACAGGGATAAGGGCTACACCTTC. This sequence encodes CASSLLRDRDKGYTF.

This chain links TRBV15 with TRBJ1-1; no clear D. From germline, CDR1 is LNHNV and CDR2 YYDKDF (reference sequence). The CDR3 totals 14 residues. V was clipped by 0 bases and J by 1 base, with 6 bases between them. The DNA of the CDR3 is TGTGCCACCAGCAGAGATTTGCGGAACACTGAAGCTTTCTTT. This gives the protein CATSRDLRNTEAFF.

The chain recombines TRBV10-3 with TRBJ2-1; D is undetermined. The CDR3 runs to 11 residues. V lost 3 bases, J lost 7 bases, and 4 bases lay in between. Germline-derived CDR1 and CDR2 are ENHRY and SYGVKD. The DNA for the CDR3 is TGTGCCATCAGTGACTTTAATGAGCAGTTCTTC. This sequence encodes CAISDFNEQFF.

The chain joins TRBV5-6 to TRBJ2-5; 9 bases are shared with TRBD1. Germline V gene data show CDR1 as SGHDT and CDR2 as YYEEEE. The CDR3 sequence is 14 residues long. V shed 0 bases, J shed 5 bases, and the junction held 2 bases outside the gene matches. CDR3 in amino acids: CASSLGTGVETQYF. Written as DNA, the CDR3 is TGTGCCAGCAGCTTGGGGACAGGGGTCGAGACCCAGTACTTC.

This clone turned up a few times. DNA for the CDR3: TGTGCCAGCAGCTTAGCGGAGGGCGGCTATGGCTACACCTTC. This gives the protein CASSLAEGGYGYTF. This chain uses TRBV7-8 with TRBJ1-2; D uncertain. This CDR3 spans 14 amino acids. The germline V and J ends were trimmed by 0 bases and 4 bases, with 9 bases remaining between them. The germline CDR1 and CDR2 sequences are SGHVS and FQNEAQ.